This TCR beta chain was retrieved from a study of CXCR3-negative and CXCR3-positive naive CD8 T cells. Study conclusions and caveats: Whereas memory cells differed, naive CXCR3-negative and CXCR3-positive cells shared similar TRBV-TRBJ usage. More hydrophobic TRB CDR3s were found in CXCR3-positive naive cells than in CXCR3-negative naive cells.

5' RACE that incorporated UMI labels was used to prepare the TRB cDNA libraries. TCRdb re-called the 5' RACE reads; every CDR3 protein appears as one record, without DNA. Across more than 80,000 distinct CDR3 sequences, the top ten clones capture roughly 0.89% of the sample. Germline V gene lookup returns CDR1 MGHRA and CDR2 YSYEKL. The CDR3 totals 15 residues. In regard to this clonotype: Its antigen is currently unknown.

The source of this sequence is a human donor in good health. Some clones in this sample may be carry-over from other donors' samples. This chain links TRBV4-1 with TRBJ2-7; TCRdb's D call of TRBD2 is untestable without DNA. Specimen: naive CXCR3+ CD8+ T cells from blood. Documented subset: CD45RO-CCR7+CD27+CD95- naive CD8+ T cells expressing CXCR3 (TNR3+). CDR3 in amino acids: CASSQEGLAYYEQYF.